Here is one TCR beta chain with its context. Repertoires were generated with immunoSEQ multiplex PCR, while TCRdb's copy carries only in-frame clones and drops some. The sample has approximately 270,000 clones, under 90% seen once; the top ten hold about 1.7%. The record originates from a study of blood T cell repertoires in COVID-19. On the study more broadly: Sites in the United States, Italy and Spain provided acute and convalescent COVID-19 samples. The cDNA or gDNA used as material had been derived from T cells, B-cell-depleted T cells, or PBMCs.

What was sequenced was PBMCs or T cells enriched from blood (not recorded which). The receptor was isolated from a man aged 35 to 55 who had recovered from COVID-19.

CDR3: CASSLRGGRGAKNIQYF. Here the CDR3 DNA reads TGTGCCAGCAGCTTGCGAGGAGGGCGGGGAGCCAAAAACATTCAGTACTTC. The chain links TRBV5-8 to TRBJ2-4, with D possibly matching TRBD2 (6 bases). CDR3 length equals 17 residues. Germline loops: CDR1 SGHTS, CDR2 YDEGEE. Trimming shortened V by 1 base and J by 0 bases, and 14 bases separated the two germline ends.